This TCR beta chain derives from a study of control samples from healthy donors and cancer patients. Per germline, CDR1 SGHKS and CDR2 YYEKEE (reference sequence). Germline trimming cut 3 bases from V and 3 bases from J; bases unmatched to any gene: 1. The CDR3 is made up of 14 amino acids. Some clones are missing from TCRdb's copy, which holds only in-frame ones; the method was immunoSEQ multiplex PCR. The sample consists of more than 150,000 clones, around 93% of them appearing once. This TCR came from a man aged 18 to 29 in good health. The chain links TRBV5-5 to TRBJ1-4; 8 nucleotides line up with TRBD1. The sequenced sample consisted of blood. CDR3 nucleotide sequence: TGTGCCAGCAGCTCGACAGGGGCTAATGAAAAACTGTTTTTT. Translating it yields CASSSTGANEKLFF.